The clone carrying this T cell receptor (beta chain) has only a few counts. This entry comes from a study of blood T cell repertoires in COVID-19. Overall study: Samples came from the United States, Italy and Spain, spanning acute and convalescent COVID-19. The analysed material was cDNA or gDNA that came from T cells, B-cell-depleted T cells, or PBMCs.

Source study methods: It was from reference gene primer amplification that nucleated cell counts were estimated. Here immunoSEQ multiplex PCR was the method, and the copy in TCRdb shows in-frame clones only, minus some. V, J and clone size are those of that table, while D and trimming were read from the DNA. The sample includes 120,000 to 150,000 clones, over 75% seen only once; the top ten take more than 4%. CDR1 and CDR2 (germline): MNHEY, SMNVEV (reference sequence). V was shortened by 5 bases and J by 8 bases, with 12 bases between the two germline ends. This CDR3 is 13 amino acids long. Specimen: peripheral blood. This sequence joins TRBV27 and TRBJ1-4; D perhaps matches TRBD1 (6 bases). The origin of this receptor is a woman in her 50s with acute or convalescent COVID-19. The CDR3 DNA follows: TGTGCCAGCAGTGCAGAAGGGGGAGAAAAACTGTTTTTT. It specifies CASSAEGGEKLFF.